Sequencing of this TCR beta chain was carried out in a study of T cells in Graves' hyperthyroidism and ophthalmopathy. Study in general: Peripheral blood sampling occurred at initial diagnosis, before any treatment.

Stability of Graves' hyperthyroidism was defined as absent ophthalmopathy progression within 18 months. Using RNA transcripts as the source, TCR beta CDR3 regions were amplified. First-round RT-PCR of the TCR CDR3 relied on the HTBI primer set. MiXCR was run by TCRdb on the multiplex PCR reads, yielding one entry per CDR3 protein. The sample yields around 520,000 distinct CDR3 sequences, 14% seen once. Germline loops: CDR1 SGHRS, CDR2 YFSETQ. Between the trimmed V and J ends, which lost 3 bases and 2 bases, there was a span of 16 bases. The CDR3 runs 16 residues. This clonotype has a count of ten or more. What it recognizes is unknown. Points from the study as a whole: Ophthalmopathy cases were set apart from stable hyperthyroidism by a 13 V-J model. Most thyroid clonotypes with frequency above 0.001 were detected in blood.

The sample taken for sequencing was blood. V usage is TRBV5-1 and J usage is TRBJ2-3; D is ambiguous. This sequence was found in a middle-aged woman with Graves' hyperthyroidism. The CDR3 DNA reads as TGCGCCAGCAGCTCCCCCTTTCACGGTTCCACAGATACGCAGTATTTT. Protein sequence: CASSSPFHGSTDTQYF.